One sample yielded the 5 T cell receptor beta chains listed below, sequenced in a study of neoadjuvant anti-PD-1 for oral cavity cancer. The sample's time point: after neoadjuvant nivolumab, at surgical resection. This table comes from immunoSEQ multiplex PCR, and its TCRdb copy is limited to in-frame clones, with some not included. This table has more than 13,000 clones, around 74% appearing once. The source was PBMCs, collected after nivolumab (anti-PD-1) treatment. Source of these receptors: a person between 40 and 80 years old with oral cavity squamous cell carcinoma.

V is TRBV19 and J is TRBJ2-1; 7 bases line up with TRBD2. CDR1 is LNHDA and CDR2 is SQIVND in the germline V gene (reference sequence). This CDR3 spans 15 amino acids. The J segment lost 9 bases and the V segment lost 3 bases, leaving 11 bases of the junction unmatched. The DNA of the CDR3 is TGTGCCAGTAGTATTGGGCCAGCGGGAAAGGGTGAGCAGTTCTTC. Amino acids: CASSIGPAGKGEQFF.

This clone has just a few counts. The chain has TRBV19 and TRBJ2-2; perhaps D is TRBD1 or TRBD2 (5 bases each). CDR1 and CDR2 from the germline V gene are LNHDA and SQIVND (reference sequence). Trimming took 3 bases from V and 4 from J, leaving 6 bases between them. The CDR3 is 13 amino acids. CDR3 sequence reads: CASSIGGTGELFF. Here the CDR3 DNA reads TGTGCCAGTAGTATTGGGGGCACCGGGGAGCTGTTTTTT.

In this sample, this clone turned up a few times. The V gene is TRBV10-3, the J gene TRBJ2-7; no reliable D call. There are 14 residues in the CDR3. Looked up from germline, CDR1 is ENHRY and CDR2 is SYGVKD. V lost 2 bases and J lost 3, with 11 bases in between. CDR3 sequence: CAISEESGDYEQYF. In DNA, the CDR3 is TGTGCCATCAGTGAGGAGTCCGGAGACTACGAGCAGTACTTC.

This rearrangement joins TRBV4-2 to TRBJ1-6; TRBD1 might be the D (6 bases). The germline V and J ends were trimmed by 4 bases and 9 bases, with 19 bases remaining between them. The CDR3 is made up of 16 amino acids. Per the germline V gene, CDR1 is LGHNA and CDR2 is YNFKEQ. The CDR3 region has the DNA TGTGCCAGCAGCCCGGGGGGGGCAGGCAAGAGTTCACCCCTCCACTTT. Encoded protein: CASSPGGAGKSSPLHF.

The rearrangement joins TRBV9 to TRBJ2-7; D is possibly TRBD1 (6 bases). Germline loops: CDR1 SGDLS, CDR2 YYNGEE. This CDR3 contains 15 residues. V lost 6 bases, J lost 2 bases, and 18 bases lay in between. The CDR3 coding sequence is TGTGCCAGCAACCCGACAGGCCTTGCTACCTACGAGCAGTACTTC. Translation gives CASNPTGLATYEQYF.